This TCR beta chain was recorded in a study of shared clonotypes between healthy human individuals. Study-wide results and caveats: Relative to memory subsets, naive subsets generally showed larger estimated richness. The authors sampled blood alone, and tissue repertoires likely differ.

Each sample came from a Caucasian adult donor living in Nashville, Tennessee. Notes on this clone: The antigen is not known. Other DNA variants within this sample encode the same CDR3.

The CDR3 contains 14 residues. V lost 4 bases to trimming and J lost 0 bases, with 9 bases between them. Per the germline V gene, CDR1 is SEHNR and CDR2 is FQNEAQ (reference sequence). TCRdb keeps only in-frame clones here, not all; method: immunoSEQ multiplex PCR. Altogether some 1.4 million clones are present, about 96% being singletons, with the ten largest covering over 1%. This chain connects TRBV7-9 to TRBJ2-5, with TRBD2 as a possible D gene (5 bases). Sequencing was performed on naive CD4+ T cells sorted from blood. The subset: CD45RA+ positively selected. The clonotype comes from a man in his thirties or forties in good health. The CDR3 loop is CASSSGIYQETQYF. DNA of the CDR3: TGTGCCAGCAGCTCGGGAATATACCAAGAGACCCAGTACTTC.